This T cell receptor beta chain came from a study of T cell changes during pregnancy in multiple sclerosis. The data were produced by immunoSEQ multiplex PCR, yet TCRdb's version contains in-frame clones alone and is incomplete. The sample contains under 110,000 clones, about 91% of which appear only once. This CDR3 has 15 amino acids. Germline CDR1 and CDR2: SQVTM and ANQGSEA. Germline trimming cut 8 bases from V and 4 bases from J; bases unmatched to any gene: 14. The V gene is TRBV29-1, the J gene TRBJ1-2; 9 nucleotides line up with TRBD1. The specimen comprised peripheral blood, sampled in the second trimester of pregnancy. The sequence came from a female donor with multiple sclerosis, enrolled in a pregnancy study. CDR3 DNA: TGCAGCTCCACCACGATCCTGGACAGGGGCTATGGCTACACCTTC. Its translation is CSSTTILDRGYGYTF.